What follows is one T cell receptor (beta chain) and its context. Its cognate antigen is unknown. This sample is part of a study of brain metastases from non-small cell lung cancer. Overall study results and limits: T-cell infiltration was lower in brain metastases than primaries (P < 0.001). Compared with their matched primary tumors, roughly 60% of brain metastases showed expanded T-cell clones. Brain metastases shared most TCR repertoire with primaries, with sparse T cells.

Some clones are missing from TCRdb's copy, which holds only in-frame ones; the method was immunoSEQ multiplex PCR. This sample has around 580 clones, with around 93% found just once. CDR1 MNHNY and CDR2 SVGAGI come from the germline V gene (reference sequence). There are 10 residues in the CDR3. Trimming left V 7 bases short and J 5 bases short, with 4 bases between. Sequencing input: tissue from a brain metastasis. The sequence was obtained from a donor at least 40 years old with non-small cell lung cancer. The V call is TRBV6-6, the J call TRBJ2-3; D uncertain. CDR3 in DNA: TGTGCCAGCAAGGGAGATACGCAGTATTTT. This translates into CASKGDTQYF.